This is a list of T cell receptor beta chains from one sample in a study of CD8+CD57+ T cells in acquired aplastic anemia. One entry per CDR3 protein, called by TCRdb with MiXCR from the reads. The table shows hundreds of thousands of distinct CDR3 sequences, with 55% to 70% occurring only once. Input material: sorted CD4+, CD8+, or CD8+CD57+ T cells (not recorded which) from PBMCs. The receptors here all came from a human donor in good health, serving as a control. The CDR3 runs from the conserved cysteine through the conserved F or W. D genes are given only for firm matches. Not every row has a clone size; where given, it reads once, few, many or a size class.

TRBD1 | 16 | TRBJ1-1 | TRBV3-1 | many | CASSQEDRGVIAEAFF | TGTGCCAGCAGCCAAGAAGACAGGGGTGTTATCGCTGAAGCTTTCTTT
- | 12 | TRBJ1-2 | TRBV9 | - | CASSVGRDGYTF | TGTGCCAGCAGCGTAGGCCGCGATGGCTACACCTTC
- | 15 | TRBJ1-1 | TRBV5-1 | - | CASSPERLDEAEAFF | TGCGCCAGCAGCCCCGAACGGTTGGACGAAGCTGAAGCTTTCTTT
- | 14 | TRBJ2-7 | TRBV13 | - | CASSLDGGAREQYF | TGTGCCAGCAGCCTAGACGGCGGGGCTCGGGAGCAGTACTTC
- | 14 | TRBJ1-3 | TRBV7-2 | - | CASSSQASGNTIYF | TGTGCCAGCAGTTCACAGGCCTCTGGGAACACCATATATTTT
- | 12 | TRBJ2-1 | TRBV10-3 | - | CAIGVNNNEQFF | TGTGCCATCGGGGTTAATAACAATGAGCAGTTCTTC
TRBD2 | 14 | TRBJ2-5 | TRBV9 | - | CASSQELTAGGADF | TGTGCCAGCAGCCAAGAACTGACTGCGGGGGGCGCCGACTTC
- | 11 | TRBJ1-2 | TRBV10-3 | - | CAISEGNGYTF | TGTGCCATCAGTGAGGGCAATGGCTACACCTTC
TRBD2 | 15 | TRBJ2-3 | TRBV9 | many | CASSDFSGATDTQYF | TGTGCCAGCAGCGACTTTAGCGGGGCCACAGATACGCAGTATTTT
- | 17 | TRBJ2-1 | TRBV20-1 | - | CSARRRSYGFQYNEQFF | TGCAGTGCTAGACGCCGCTCCTATGGCTTTCAATACAATGAGCAGTTCTTC
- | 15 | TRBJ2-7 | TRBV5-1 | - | CASSIVASQAHEQYF | TGTGCCAGCAGCATAGTGGCTAGCCAAGCCCACGAGCAGTACTTC
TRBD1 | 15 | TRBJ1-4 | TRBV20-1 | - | CSATTGGSTNEKLFF | TGCAGTGCTACGACAGGGGGGAGTACTAATGAAAAACTGTTTTTC
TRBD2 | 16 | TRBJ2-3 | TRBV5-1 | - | CASSTLAGGETDTQYF | TGCGCCAGCAGCACACTAGCGGGGGGGGAGACAGATACGCAGTATTTT
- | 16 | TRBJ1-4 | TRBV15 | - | CATSSGHDATNEKLFF | TGTGCCACCAGCAGCGGACACGACGCAACTAATGAAAAACTGTTTTTT
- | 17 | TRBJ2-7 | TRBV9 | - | CASSVQGPAPLHWEQYF | TGTGCCAGCAGCGTACAGGGGCCCGCACCCCTCCACTGGGAGCAGTACTTC
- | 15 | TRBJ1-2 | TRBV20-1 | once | CSPGSGPSIYYGYTF | TGCAGTCCTGGGAGCGGTCCCAGCATTTACTATGGCTACACCTTC
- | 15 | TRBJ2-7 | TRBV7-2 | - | CASSFSKPGVYEAYF | TGTGCCAGCAGCTTCTCGAAGCCAGGGGTCTACGAGGCGTACTTC
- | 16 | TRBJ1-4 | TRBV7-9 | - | CASSSRDISTNEKLFF | TGTGCCAGCAGCTCAAGGGACATCTCAACTAATGAAAAACTGTTTTTT
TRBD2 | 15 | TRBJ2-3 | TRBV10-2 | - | CASSGPSGVVDTQYF | TGTGCCAGCAGTGGGCCTAGCGGGGTAGTTGATACGCAGTATTTT
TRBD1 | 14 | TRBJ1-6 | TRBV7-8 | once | CASSDIGGDGYTFF | TGTGCCAGCAGCGACATAGGGGGCGATGGCTACACCTTCTTT
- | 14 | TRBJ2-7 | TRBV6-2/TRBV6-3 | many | CASTPHDRSYEQYF | TGTGCCAGCACCCCTCACGATCGCTCCTACGAGCAGTACTTC
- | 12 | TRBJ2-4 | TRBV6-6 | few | CASRPRKNIQYF | TGTGCCTCTAGACCGCGAAAGAACATTCAGTACTTC
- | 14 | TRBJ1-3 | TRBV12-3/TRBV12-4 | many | CASRPGLAGNTIYF | TGTGCCAGCAGGCCCGGGCTGGCTGGAAACACCATATATTTT
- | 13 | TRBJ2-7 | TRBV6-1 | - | CASSVQSRAEQYF | TGTGCCAGCAGTGTTCAGAGTAGAGCCGAGCAGTACTTC
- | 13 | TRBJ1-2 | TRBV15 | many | CVTSRETNYGYTF | TGTGTCACCAGCAGGGAAACTAACTATGGCTACACCTTC
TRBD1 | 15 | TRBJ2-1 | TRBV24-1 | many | CATSDPDRVGNEQFF | TGTGCCACCAGTGACCCCGACAGGGTAGGCAATGAGCAGTTCTTC
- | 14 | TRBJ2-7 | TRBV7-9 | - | CASSLRGMGSEQYF | TGTGCCAGCAGCTTAAGGGGGATGGGTAGCGAGCAGTACTTC
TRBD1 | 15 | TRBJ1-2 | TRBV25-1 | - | CASSDNRTGGFDYYF | TGTGCCAGCAGTGACAACAGGACAGGGGGCTTTGACTACTACTTC
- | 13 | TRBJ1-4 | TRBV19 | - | CASRAQPEEAFFF | TGTGCCAGTAGGGCACAGCCCGAAGAAGCTTTCTTTTTT
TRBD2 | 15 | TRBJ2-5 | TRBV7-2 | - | CASSPLLAGARAQYF | TGTGCCAGCAGCCCTCTACTAGCGGGGGCCCGCGCCCAGTACTTC
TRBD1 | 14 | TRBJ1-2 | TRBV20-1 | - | CSARGGQGFDGYTF | TGCAGTGCCAGAGGGGGACAGGGGTTCGACGGCTACACCTTC
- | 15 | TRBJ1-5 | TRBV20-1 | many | CSARVDTHSEKAQHF | TGCAGTGCTAGAGTGGACACCCACTCGGAAAAGGCCCAGCATTTT
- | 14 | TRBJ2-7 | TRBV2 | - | CASRGDGTYYEQYF | TGTGCCAGCAGAGGAGATGGGACCTACTACGAGCAGTACTTC
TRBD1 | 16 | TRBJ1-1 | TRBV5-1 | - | CASSLDGTGGVTEAFF | TGTGCCAGCAGCTTGGATGGGACAGGGGGCGTGACTGAAGCTTTCTTT
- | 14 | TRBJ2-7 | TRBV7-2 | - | CASSLVPEDYYEHF | TGTGCTAGTAGCTTGGTCCCGGAGGACTACTACGAGCACTTC
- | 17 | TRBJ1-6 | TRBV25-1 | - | CASGPGNRDGYNSPLHF | TGTGCCAGCGGTCCGGGGAACAGGGACGGGTATAATTCACCCCTCCACTTT
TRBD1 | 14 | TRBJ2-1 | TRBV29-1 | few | CSVEMAGGWNEQFF | TGCAGCGTTGAAATGGCAGGGGGCTGGAATGAGCAGTTCTTC
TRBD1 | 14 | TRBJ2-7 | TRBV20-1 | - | CSARGPGQKYEQYF | TGCAGTGCTAGAGGGCCGGGACAGAAGTACGAGCAGTACTTC
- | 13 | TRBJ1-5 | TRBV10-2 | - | CASSEKSGQPQHF | TGCGCCAGCAGTGAAAAAAGCGGTCAGCCCCAGCATTTT
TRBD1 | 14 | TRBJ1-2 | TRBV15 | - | CATSRTDRGHGYTF | TGTGCCACCAGCAGAACGGACAGGGGTCATGGCTACACCTTC
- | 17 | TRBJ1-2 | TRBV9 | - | CASSVVPKGRGEHGYTF | TGTGCCAGCAGCGTAGTCCCCAAGGGCCGGGGCGAGCATGGCTACACCTTC
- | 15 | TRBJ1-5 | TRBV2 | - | CASSGQRADKQPLHF | TGTGCCAGCAGCGGACAGCGTGCAGACAAGCAGCCCCTGCATTTT
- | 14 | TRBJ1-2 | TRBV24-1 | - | CATSHSSVDYGYTF | TGTGCCACCAGTCACAGTTCTGTGGACTATGGCTACACCTTC
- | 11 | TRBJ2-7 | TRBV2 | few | CASYSSYEQYF | TGTGCTAGCTACAGCTCCTACGAGCAGTACTTC
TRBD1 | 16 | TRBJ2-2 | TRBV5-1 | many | CASSARTGASTGELFF | TGCGCCAGCAGCGCAAGGACAGGGGCAAGCACCGGGGAGCTGTTTTTT
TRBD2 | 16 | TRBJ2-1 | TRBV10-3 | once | CAISEGLAGGGNEQFF | TGTGCCATCAGTGAGGGACTAGCGGGGGGAGGCAATGAGCAGTTCTTC
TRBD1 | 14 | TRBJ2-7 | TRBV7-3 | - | CASSPGTEGYEQYF | TGTGCCAGCAGCCCCGGGACAGAGGGCTACGAGCAGTACTTC
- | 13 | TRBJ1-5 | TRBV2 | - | CASGSGDAQPQHF | TGTGCCAGCGGGTCGGGTGATGCTCAGCCCCAGCATTTT
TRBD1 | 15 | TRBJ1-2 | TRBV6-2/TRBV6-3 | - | CASSSTGTGVYGYTF | TGTGCCAGCAGTTCGACAGGGACGGGGGTCTATGGCTACACCTTC